This TCR beta chain stems from a study of T cells in Graves' hyperthyroidism and ophthalmopathy. This clonotype was seen many times. Trimming pared 5 bases from V and 4 bases from J, leaving 11 bases between. This CDR3 spans 13 amino acids. Germline CDR1 SNHLY, CDR2 FYNNEI. Graves' hyperthyroidism without ophthalmopathy progression within 18 months was termed stable. RNA transcripts gave rise to amplified TCR beta CDR3 regions. During a first-round RT-PCR of the TCR CDR3, the HTBI primer set was used. Via MiXCR, TCRdb re-called the multiplex PCR reads, giving one row per CDR3 protein. The table shows a few hundred thousand distinct CDR3 sequences, with around a quarter occurring only once.

This sequence originates from a man in his forties or fifties with Graves' hyperthyroidism. The sequenced material came from blood. The chain employs TRBV2 and TRBJ2-5, with D perhaps given as TRBD1 or TRBD2 (5 bases each). The CDR3 here is CASSPDGAETQYF. The CDR3 DNA sequence: TGTGCCAGCAGTCCGGACGGGGCAGAGACCCAGTACTTC. Supplemented by reference TRBV2 and TRBJ2-5, the full variable domain reads EPEVTQTPSHQVTQMGQEVILRCVPISNHLYFYWYRQILGQKVEFLVSFYNNEISEKSEIFDDQFSVERPDGSNFTLKIRSTKLEDSAMYFCASSPDGAETQYFGPGTRLLVL.